The present entry profiles one TCR beta chain with its context. The source of the sample is a study of T cells expressing NK-cell markers. Generation of TCR beta cDNA was performed by 5'RACE template switching incorporating UMIs. With the 5' RACE reads reprocessed, TCRdb shows one record per CDR3 protein and no DNA. The sample totals 130,000 to 150,000 distinct CDR3 sequences. The sample taken for sequencing was blood T cells: a sorted CD56 or NKG2C T cell subset, CD4+ or CD8+ T cells, or bulk PBMC T cells (not recorded which). This TCR came from a young man in good health.

CDR3 sequence reads: CASSFRGHEQFF. The gene calls are TRBV11-2 and TRBJ2-1; TCRdb's D call of TRBD1 is untestable without DNA. CDR3 length equals 12 residues. Germline V gene data show CDR1 as SGHAT and CDR2 as FQNNGV.